The present TCR beta chain was sequenced within a study of T cells in women clearing cervical HPV infection. On the study more broadly: Controls were women whose single incident HPV16 infection cleared within 12 months without precancer or cancer. Only a few women had HLA typing results available. Case blood drawn at lesion detection; control blood after infection cleared.

Remarks on this clone: Its specificity is not known. The CDR3 goes on 3 residues after the read ends, and that part is filled in from the germline J gene.

V was trimmed by 4 bases and J by 8 bases, leaving 14 bases between them. Germline CDR1 LNHDA, CDR2 SQIVND (reference sequence). The CDR3 extends over 14 amino acids. Overall study findings and caveats: Controls had more TRBV6-7 (0.16%) than cases (about 0.11%).

TCRdb's table, derived via immunoSEQ multiplex PCR, lists solely in-frame clones and lacks some. This listing includes about 46,000 clones. The rearrangement links TRBV19 to TRBJ1-4; no clear D. This clonotype was sampled from a woman aged 18 to 75 with a cervical HPV16 infection that either progressed to CIN3+ or cleared (not recorded which). Sequences were obtained from blood buffy coat. The covered CDR3 bases are TGTGCCAGTAGTAAGGTCCTGATGTGGGAAAAA. Protein: CASSKVLMWEK. The complete CDR3 reads CASSKVLMWEKLFF.